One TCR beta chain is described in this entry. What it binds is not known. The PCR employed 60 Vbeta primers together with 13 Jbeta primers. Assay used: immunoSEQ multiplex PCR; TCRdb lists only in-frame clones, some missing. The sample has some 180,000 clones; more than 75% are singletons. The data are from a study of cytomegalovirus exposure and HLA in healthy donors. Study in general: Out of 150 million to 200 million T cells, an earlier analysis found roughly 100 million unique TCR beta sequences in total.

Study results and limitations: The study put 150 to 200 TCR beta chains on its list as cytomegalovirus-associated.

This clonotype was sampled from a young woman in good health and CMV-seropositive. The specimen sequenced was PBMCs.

The CDR3 region has the DNA TGTGCCAGTAGTATAGGGGAGGATATGACAGCTTCAGGGCCCCAGCATTTT. The encoded protein is CASSIGEDMTASGPQHF. This chain links TRBV19 with TRBJ1-5, with a weak D call TRBD1 (5 bases). The CDR3 length is 17 residues. Trimming shortened V by 1 base and J by 9 bases, and 22 bases separated the two germline ends. Germline CDR1 reads LNHDA; CDR2 reads SQIVND (reference sequence). Looking up the rest from reference TRBV19 and TRBJ1-5 gives the full variable domain: DGGITQSPKYLFRKEGQNVTLSCEQNLNHDAMYWYRQDPGQGLRLIYYSQIVNDFQKGDIAEGYSVSREKKESFPLTVTSAQKNPTAFYLCASSIGEDMTASGPQHFGDGTRLSIL.